This T cell receptor (beta chain) was identified during a study of CD8+CD57+ T cells in acquired aplastic anemia. For CDR3 and TCR beta VDJ profiling, genomic DNA was the template used. TCRdb reanalysed the reads using MiXCR and keeps one entry per CDR3 protein. The table shows 200,000 or so distinct CDR3 sequences, with less than 60% occurring only once. Trimming left V 1 base short and J 3 bases short, with 4 bases between. The CDR3 contains 12 residues. Germline V gene lookup returns CDR1 SEHNR and CDR2 FQNEAQ (reference sequence). The patients chosen for sequencing had shown expansion of CD8+CD57+ cells (detected by flow cytometry).

This TCR came from a human donor with aplastic anemia. V is TRBV7-9 and J is TRBJ2-7; D is unclear. Source material: sorted CD4+, CD8+, or CD8+CD57+ T cells (not recorded which) from PBMCs. CDR3 sequence reads: CASSLEFYEQYF. CDR3 bases: TGTGCCAGCAGCTTAGAGTTCTACGAGCAGTACTTC.